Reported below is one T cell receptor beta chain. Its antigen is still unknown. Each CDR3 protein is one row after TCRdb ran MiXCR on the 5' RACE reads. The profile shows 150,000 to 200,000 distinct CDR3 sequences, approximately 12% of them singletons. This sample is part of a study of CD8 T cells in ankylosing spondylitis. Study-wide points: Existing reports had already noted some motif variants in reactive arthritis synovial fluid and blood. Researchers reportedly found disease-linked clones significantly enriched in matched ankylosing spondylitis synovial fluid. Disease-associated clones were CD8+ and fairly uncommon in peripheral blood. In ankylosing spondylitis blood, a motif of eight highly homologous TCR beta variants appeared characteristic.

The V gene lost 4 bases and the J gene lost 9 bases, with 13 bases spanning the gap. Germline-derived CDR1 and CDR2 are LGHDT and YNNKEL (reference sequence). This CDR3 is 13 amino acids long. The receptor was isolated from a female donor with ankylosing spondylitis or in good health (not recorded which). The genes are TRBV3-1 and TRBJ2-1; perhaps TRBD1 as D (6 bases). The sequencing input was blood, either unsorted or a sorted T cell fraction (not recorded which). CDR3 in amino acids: CASSRQQGSEQFF. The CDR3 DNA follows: TGTGCCAGCAGCCGGCAACAGGGAAGTGAGCAGTTCTTC.